The rows below give T cell receptor beta chains drawn from one sample of a study of PD-L1 blockade in urothelial cancer. The table came from immunoSEQ multiplex PCR; TCRdb's copy has only in-frame clones and leaves some out. The table has 25,000 to 35,000 clones, about 90% seen once. This sample comprised PBMCs, obtained around atezolizumab (anti-PD-L1) treatment. The receptor source for this set is a man aged 50 to 60 with urothelial cancer. Each CDR3 is given with its conserved first and last residue. The order of the fields is V gene, clone size, D gene, J gene, CDR3 protein, CDR3 DNA. The D gene is left open where the match is weak. Part of the rows lack a size; the others show once, few, many or a class for expanded clones.

TRBV5-1	-	-	TRBJ1-5	CASSPWGGNNQPQHF	TGCGCCAGCAGCCCCTGGGGGGGGAACAATCAGCCCCAGCATTTT
TRBV28	-	TRBD1	TRBJ2-7	CASSLVMDRSYEQYF	TGTGCCAGCAGTTTGGTTATGGACAGGTCCTACGAGCAGTACTTC
TRBV30	-	TRBD1	TRBJ1-6	CACRDSLGSYNSPLHF	TGTGCCTGCCGGGACAGCCTCGGCTCCTATAATTCACCCCTCCACTTT
TRBV12-5	-	TRBD2	TRBJ2-4	CASGSAAGTSGTVENIQYF	TGTGCTAGTGGTTCCGCCGCCGGGACTAGCGGGACTGTGGAAAACATTCAGTACTTC
TRBV11-2	-	-	TRBJ1-1	CASRNSFRVEGRDTEAFF	TGTGCCAGCAGGAATAGTTTTCGTGTGGAGGGCCGGGACACTGAAGCTTTCTTT
TRBV6-1	-	-	TRBJ1-3	CASSENIRRGNTIYF	TGTGCCAGCAGTGAAAATATCAGGCGTGGAAACACCATATATTTT
TRBV28	-	TRBD2	TRBJ2-1	CASSLISTSGGSYNEQFF	TGTGCCAGCAGTTTAATTTCGACTAGCGGAGGCTCCTACAATGAGCAGTTCTTC
TRBV10-3	-	TRBD1	TRBJ1-6	CAIRALGVSGGQGVSPLHF	TGTGCCATCAGAGCCCTGGGAGTCAGTGGGGGACAGGGGGTTTCACCCCTCCACTTT
TRBV19	-	TRBD2	TRBJ2-5	CASSTGTSGSRGETQYF	TGTGCCAGTAGTACCGGGACTAGCGGGTCGCGAGGAGAGACCCAGTACTTC
TRBV7-3	-	TRBD1	TRBJ2-3	CASSLNLRGQVYF	TGTGCCAGCAGCTTAAATCTTAGGGGACAGGTGTATTTT
TRBV7-9	-	TRBD2	TRBJ2-5	CASRNSGGETQYF	TGTGCCAGCAGGAATAGCGGGGGCGAGACCCAGTACTTC
TRBV30	-	-	TRBJ2-7	CAWSVPGQSSGEQYF	TGTGCCTGGAGTGTGCCCGGACAGTCTAGCGGCGAGCAGTACTTC
TRBV10-3	-	-	TRBJ2-6	CAISEGRQFLNSGANVLTF	TGTGCCATCAGTGAGGGGCGACAGTTTTTAAACTCTGGGGCCAACGTCCTGACTTTC
TRBV11-2	-	TRBD1	TRBJ2-5	CASSQRQGVETQYF	TGTGCCAGCAGCCAAAGACAGGGGGTTGAGACCCAGTACTTC
TRBV11-2	-	TRBD1	TRBJ2-7	CASSAGTGWYEQYF	TGTGCCAGCAGCGCCGGGACAGGGTGGTACGAGCAGTACTTC
TRBV4-1	few	-	TRBJ2-4	CASSQGGVGWAKNIQYF	TGCGCCAGCAGCCAAGGGGGGGTGGGTTGGGCCAAAAACATTCAGTACTTC
TRBV10-1	-	-	TRBJ2-6	CASRANTGSGANVLTF	TGCGCCAGCAGAGCCAATACAGGGTCTGGGGCCAACGTCCTGACTTTC
TRBV7-9	-	-	TRBJ1-2	CASSPSGESGYTF	TGTGCCAGCAGCCCTTCCGGGGAAAGCGGCTACACCTTC
TRBV7-3	-	-	TRBJ1-2	CASSPSPGYGYTF	TGTGCCAGCAGCCCCAGCCCGGGCTATGGCTACACCTTC
TRBV27	-	TRBD1	TRBJ1-4	CASSLSRQGAGEKLFF	TGTGCCAGCAGTTTGTCCCGACAGGGGGCAGGGGAAAAACTGTTTTTT
TRBV25-1	-	TRBD1	TRBJ2-2	CASSDYDRGNTGELFF	TGTGCCAGCAGTGACTACGACAGGGGGAACACCGGGGAGCTGTTTTTT
TRBV5-6	few	TRBD2	TRBJ2-2	CASSLFEREWTGELFF	TGTGCCAGCAGCTTGTTCGAGCGGGAATGGACCGGGGAGCTGTTTTTT
TRBV2	-	TRBD1	TRBJ1-2	CASTRRPGQGVKANYGYTF	TGTGCCAGCACCCGACGACCGGGACAGGGGGTGAAAGCTAACTATGGCTACACCTTC
TRBV27	-	TRBD2	TRBJ2-7	CASSLGREAYEQYF	TGTGCCAGCAGTTTAGGGCGGGAGGCCTACGAGCAGTACTTC
TRBV10-1	-	-	TRBJ1-1	CASSESAERTEAFF	TGCGCCAGCAGTGAGTCGGCGGAGCGGACTGAAGCTTTCTTT
TRBV5-1	-	TRBD1	TRBJ2-7	CASSPGTGKNEQYF	TGCGCCAGCAGCCCCGGGACAGGGAAGAACGAGCAGTACTTC
TRBV4-2	-	-	TRBJ1-5	CASSQDYGRTNQPQHF	TGTGCCAGCAGCCAAGATTACGGCAGGACAAATCAGCCCCAGCATTTT
TRBV5-1	-	-	TRBJ2-7	CASSRLGGLGEQYF	TGCGCCAGCAGCAGATTAGGAGGACTTGGCGAGCAGTACTTC
TRBV7-2	-	-	TRBJ2-2	CASSLTSSTGELFF	TGTGCCAGCAGCTTGACTAGTTCCACCGGGGAGCTGTTTTTT
TRBV9	-	-	TRBJ2-3	CASTKGGGSLTDTQYF	TGTGCCAGCACCAAAGGTGGGGGGAGCCTCACAGATACGCAGTATTTT
TRBV7-9	-	-	TRBJ2-2	CASSSSVVRNTGELFF	TGTGCCAGCAGCTCGTCGGTAGTGAGGAACACCGGGGAGCTGTTTTTT
TRBV7-8	-	TRBD1	TRBJ2-7	CASSLVGDIYRGSRYEQYF	TGTGCCAGCAGCTTGGTCGGGGATATTTACAGGGGAAGCAGGTACGAGCAGTACTTC
TRBV7-8	-	-	TRBJ2-3	CASSLTKPGDTQYF	TGTGCCAGCAGCTTAACGAAACCGGGAGATACGCAGTATTTT
TRBV27	-	TRBD2	TRBJ2-3	CASTTTRTSGRADTQYF	TGTGCCAGCACCACCACCCGGACTAGCGGGAGGGCAGATACGCAGTATTTT
TRBV10-1	few	TRBD1	TRBJ2-7	CASSETGAYEQYF	TGCGCCAGCAGTGAGACAGGGGCCTACGAGCAGTACTTC
TRBV2	-	TRBD1	TRBJ2-7	CASRDRDRGAYEQYF	TGTGCCAGCAGGGACCGGGACAGGGGTGCCTACGAGCAGTACTTC
TRBV27	-	TRBD1	TRBJ2-2	CASSPYRGNTGELFF	TGTGCCAGCAGTCCATACAGGGGGAACACCGGGGAGCTGTTTTTT